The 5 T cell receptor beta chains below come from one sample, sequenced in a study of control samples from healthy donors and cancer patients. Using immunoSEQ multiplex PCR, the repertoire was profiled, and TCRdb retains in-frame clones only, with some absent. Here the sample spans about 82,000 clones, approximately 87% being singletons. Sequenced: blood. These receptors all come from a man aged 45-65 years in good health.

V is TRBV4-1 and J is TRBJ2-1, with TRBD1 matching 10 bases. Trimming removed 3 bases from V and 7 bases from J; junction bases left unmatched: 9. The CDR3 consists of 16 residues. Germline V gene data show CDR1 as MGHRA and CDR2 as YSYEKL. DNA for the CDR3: TGCGCCAGCAGCCAGGACTCCGGGACAGGGGTGAATGAGCAGTTCTTC. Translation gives CASSQDSGTGVNEQFF.

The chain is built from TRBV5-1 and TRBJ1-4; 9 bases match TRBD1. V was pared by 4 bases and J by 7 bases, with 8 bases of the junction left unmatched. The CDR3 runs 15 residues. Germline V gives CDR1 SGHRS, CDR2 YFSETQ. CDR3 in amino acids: CASSERTGESEKLFF. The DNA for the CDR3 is TGCGCCAGCAGCGAACGGACAGGGGAATCTGAAAAACTGTTTTTT.

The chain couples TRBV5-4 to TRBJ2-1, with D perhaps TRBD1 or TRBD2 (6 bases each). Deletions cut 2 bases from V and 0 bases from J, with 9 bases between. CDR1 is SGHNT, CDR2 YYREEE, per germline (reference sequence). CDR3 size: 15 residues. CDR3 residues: CASSFRGASYNEQFF. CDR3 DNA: TGTGCCAGCAGCTTTAGGGGGGCCTCCTACAATGAGCAGTTCTTC.

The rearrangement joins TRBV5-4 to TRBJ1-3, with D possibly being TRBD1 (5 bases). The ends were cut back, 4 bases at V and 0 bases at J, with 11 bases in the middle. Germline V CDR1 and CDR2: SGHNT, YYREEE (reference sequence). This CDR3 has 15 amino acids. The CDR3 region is CASSPDRASGNTIYF. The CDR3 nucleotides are TGTGCCAGCAGCCCAGACAGAGCCTCTGGAAACACCATATATTTT.

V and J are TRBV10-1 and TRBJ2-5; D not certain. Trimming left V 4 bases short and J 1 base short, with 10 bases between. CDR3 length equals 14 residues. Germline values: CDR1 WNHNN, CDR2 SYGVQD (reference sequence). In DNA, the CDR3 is TGCGCCAGCAGTGTGGCAGGCGCCCAAGAGACCCAGTACTTC. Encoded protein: CASSVAGAQETQYF.